The 18 T cell receptor beta chains below were found in one sample sequenced in a study of cytomegalovirus exposure and HLA in healthy donors. The study ran its PCR with 60 Vbeta and 13 Jbeta primers. Repertoires were generated with immunoSEQ multiplex PCR, while TCRdb's copy carries only in-frame clones and drops some. The repertoire consists of about 99,000 clones, with over 60% occurring once and the leading ten covering under 4%. The material sequenced was PBMCs. Receptors originate from a male donor in good health and CMV-seropositive.

The genes are TRBV4-1 and TRBJ1-1; TRBD1 agrees at 11 bases. V shed 6 bases and J 4 bases; nucleotides not matched to a gene: 4. The CDR3 loop spans 14 amino acids. Germline values: CDR1 MGHRA, CDR2 YSYEKL. CDR3 sequence reads: CASSPGTGGTEAFF. DNA for the CDR3: TGCGCCAGCAGTCCCGGGACAGGGGGCACTGAAGCTTTCTTT.

The CDR3 sequence is CAWAIWGQGYTGELFF. CDR3 sequence (DNA): TGTGCCTGGGCGATTTGGGGACAGGGGTATACCGGGGAGCTGTTTTTT. The chain links TRBV30 to TRBJ2-2; 10 nucleotides agree with TRBD1. Germline loops: CDR1 GTSNPN, CDR2 SVGIG (reference sequence). V shed 5 bases and J 5 bases; nucleotides not matched to a gene: 11. The CDR3 loop spans 16 amino acids. The whole variable domain, filled in from reference TRBV30 and TRBJ2-2, reads SQTIHQWPATLVQPVGSPLSLECTVEGTSNPNLYWYRQAAGRGLQLLFYSVGIGQISSEVPQNLSASRPQDRQFILSSKKLLLSDSGFYLCAWAIWGQGYTGELFFGEGSRLTVL.

V gene TRBV11-3 combines with J gene TRBJ2-3; a weak D match, TRBD2 (5 bases). From germline, CDR1 is SGHNT and CDR2 YENEEA. This CDR3 contains 15 residues. V was trimmed by 1 base and J by 2 bases, leaving 10 bases between them. Here the CDR3 DNA reads TGTGCCAGCAGCTTAGCCCGCGGGTCCACAGATACGCAGTATTTT. The encoded protein is CASSLARGSTDTQYF.

The CDR3 nucleotides are TGTGCCAGCAGCATAAGGGGCAGGGACAATCAGCCCCAGCATTTT. This encodes CASSIRGRDNQPQHF. V and J are TRBV7-2 and TRBJ1-5, with D maybe TRBD1 (5 bases). CDR1 and CDR2 (germline): SGHTA, FQGNSA. Deletions cut 5 bases from V and 3 bases from J, with 14 bases between. This CDR3 has 15 residues.

In the case of this clone: An end of the junction does not agree with germline; a read error may underlie this. The chain recombines TRBV7-2 with TRBJ2-5; D not resolved. Germline CDR1 is SGHTA and CDR2 is FQGNSA. This CDR3 comprises 13 residues. CDR3 in amino acids: CASTALSKQLLNF. CDR3 bases: TGTGCCAGCACCGCTTTGTCGAAACAGCTTCTCAACTTC.

Note on this clone: Other DNA sequences of this sample code for an identical CDR3. The V call is TRBV4-2, the J call TRBJ1-5; D is ambiguous. Per the germline V gene, CDR1 is LGHNA and CDR2 is YNFKEQ. The CDR3 totals 14 residues. Trimming removed 1 base from V and 0 bases from J, with 4 bases in between. DNA for the CDR3: TGTGCCAGCAGCCAAGGAGGTAGCAATCAGCCCCAGCATTTT. This gives the protein CASSQGGSNQPQHF.

This chain links TRBV29-1 with TRBJ1-2; D call uncertain. Trimming took 3 bases from V and 9 from J, leaving 20 bases between them. The CDR3 is 14 amino acids. Germline CDR1 and CDR2: SQVTM and ANQGSEA. CDR3 loop: CSVDFGPMARSYTF. The CDR3, as DNA: TGCAGCGTTGATTTTGGCCCAATGGCGCGGAGCTACACCTTC.

Written as DNA, the CDR3 is TGCGCCAGCAGCGGGGGACAGGGGGCAGATACGCAGTATTTT. The encoded protein is CASSGGQGADTQYF. This chain uses TRBV5-1 with TRBJ2-3; 11 nucleotides align to TRBD1. Per the germline V gene, CDR1 is SGHRS and CDR2 is YFSETQ. Trimming removed 4 bases from V and 4 bases from J; junction bases left unmatched: 2. This CDR3 region has 14 residues.

The chain couples TRBV10-1 to TRBJ1-2; D not resolved. V was clipped by 0 bases and J by 5 bases, with 13 bases between them. Germline assignment: CDR1 WNHNN and CDR2 SYGVQD (reference sequence). CDR3 length equals 15 residues. This CDR3 reads CASSESVGESYGYTF. The CDR3 DNA reads TGCGCCAGCAGTGAGTCGGTGGGAGAGAGTTATGGCTACACCTTC.

A word on this clone: The same CDR3 also results from other DNA sequences found in this sample. This chain links TRBV29-1 with TRBJ2-3, with D possibly TRBD1 on 5 matching bases. CDR1 and CDR2 (germline): SQVTM, ANQGSEA. CDR3 size: 14 residues. The V end lost 2 bases, the J end lost 3 bases, and 12 bases lay between the germline ends. Here the CDR3 reads CSVERTSGTDTQYF. CDR3 coding DNA: TGCAGCGTTGAAAGGACATCTGGGACAGATACGCAGTATTTT.

This clone was counted a few times. This chain joins TRBV6-5 and TRBJ1-1, with a possible D match to TRBD1 (6 bases). V gave up 6 bases and J gave up 1 base, with 12 bases separating them. Germline lookup yields CDR1 MNHEY and CDR2 SVGAGI. This CDR3 contains 14 residues. The CDR3 DNA is TGTGCCAGCAGATCTACAGGGACGAACACTGAAGCTTTCTTT. It is translated as CASRSTGTNTEAFF.

The J gene is TRBJ2-5, the V gene TRBV27, with D perhaps TRBD2 (5 bases). The CDR3 loop spans 13 amino acids. In germline, CDR1 is MNHEY, CDR2 SMNVEV (reference sequence). V was pared by 5 bases and J by 5 bases, with 12 bases between. CDR3 amino acids: CASSKLVGETQYF. The CDR3 DNA is TGTGCCAGCAGTAAACTAGTGGGGGAGACCCAGTACTTC.

On this clone itself: The sample carries other DNA sequences with the same CDR3. V usage is TRBV6-5 and J usage is TRBJ2-7, with 8 positions matching TRBD1. This CDR3 contains 14 residues. Trimming removed 3 bases from V and 2 bases from J; junction bases left unmatched: 3. The germline V gene has CDR1 MNHEY and CDR2 SVGAGI. CDR3 sequence: CASSYGQGAYEQYF. In nucleotides, the CDR3 is TGTGCCAGCAGTTATGGACAGGGAGCCTACGAGCAGTACTTC.

The genes are TRBV19 and TRBJ1-1, with D perhaps matching TRBD1 (5 bases). The CDR3 runs 14 residues. Germline CDR1 and CDR2: LNHDA and SQIVND (reference sequence). Trimming left V 7 bases short and J 0 bases short, with 12 bases between. CDR3 sequence: CASNRDSMNTEAFF. CDR3 nucleotide sequence: TGTGCCAGTAACCGGGACTCCATGAACACTGAAGCTTTCTTT.

CDR3 bases: TGTGCCAGCAGTGCCAGGGGAGAGACCCAGTACTTC. Translating it yields CASSARGETQYF. The V call is TRBV6-1, the J call TRBJ2-5, with a possible D match to TRBD1 (6 bases). CDR3 length: 12 amino acids. The germline V gene encodes CDR1 MNHNS and CDR2 SASEGT. V was trimmed by 4 bases and J by 4 bases, leaving 7 bases between them.

V usage is TRBV7-6 and J usage is TRBJ1-6; D is uncertain. In germline, CDR1 is SGHVS, CDR2 FNYEAQ. The CDR3 totals 15 residues. The V end was cut by 2 bases, the J end by 5 bases, with 10 bases between. The CDR3 region is CASSLYTLNNSPLHF. CDR3 DNA: TGTGCCAGCAGCTTATACACCCTCAATAATTCACCCCTCCACTTT.

CDR3 loop: CASSLSRRVDLFF. DNA for the CDR3: TGTGCCAGCAGTTTATCCCGCAGGGTGGATCTGTTTTTT. V and J are TRBV27 and TRBJ2-2, with D tentatively TRBD1 (5 bases). The CDR3 extends over 13 amino acids. Trimming cost V 0 bases and J 14 bases, with 13 bases left between them. Germline-derived CDR1 and CDR2 are MNHEY and SMNVEV (reference sequence).

The rearrangement uses TRBV19 and TRBJ2-7; no clear D gene. The CDR3 has 16 residues. V was cut by 3 bases and J by 1 base, with 16 bases left in between. The germline gives CDR1 LNHDA, CDR2 SQIVND (reference sequence). In nucleotides, the CDR3 is TGTGCCAGTAGTATGCAAGGCAGAGTCGGGTCCTACGAGCAGTACTTC. Translation: CASSMQGRVGSYEQYF.